The 8 T cell receptor beta chains listed next were all sequenced from one sample in a study of T cell changes during pregnancy in multiple sclerosis. Only in-frame clones appear in the TCRdb table, and some are missing; sequencing was by immunoSEQ multiplex PCR. The table shows 90,000 to 95,000 clones, with approximately 90% occurring only once. The specimen comprised peripheral blood, sampled before pregnancy. These receptors originate from a female donor with multiple sclerosis, enrolled in a pregnancy study.

V is TRBV19 and J is TRBJ1-5; 7 bases line up with TRBD1. Germline trimming cut 4 bases from V and 7 bases from J; bases unmatched to any gene: 7. CDR1 LNHDA and CDR2 SQIVND come from the germline V gene (reference sequence). This CDR3 comprises 14 residues. CDR3 nucleotides: TGTGCCAGTAGTACCGGGACAGCCTTACAGCCCCAGCATTTT. Its translation: CASSTGTALQPQHF.

The J gene is TRBJ2-7, the V gene TRBV5-6, with TRBD2 as a possible D gene (6 bases). The V end lost 2 bases, the J end lost 1 base, and 19 bases lay between the germline ends. This CDR3 is 17 amino acids long. The germline V gene has CDR1 SGHDT and CDR2 YYEEEE. CDR3 amino acids: CASSFRGLKGFSYEQYF. CDR3 nucleotide sequence: TGTGCCAGCAGCTTTCGGGGACTGAAGGGATTTTCCTACGAGCAGTACTTC.

This chain connects TRBV20-1 to TRBJ1-5, with D perhaps matching TRBD1 (5 bases). V lost 1 base to trimming and J lost 9 bases, with 7 bases between them. The CDR3 runs 11 residues. Germline V gives CDR1 DFQATT, CDR2 SNEGSKA (reference sequence). As DNA, the CDR3 is TGCAGTGCTAGAGGGGGGGGGCCCCAGCATTTT. It translates to CSARGGGPQHF.

This clone was seen once. The gene calls are TRBV7-6 and TRBJ1-3, with a possible D match to TRBD1 (5 bases). Germline V gene sequence: CDR1 SGHVS, CDR2 FNYEAQ. Trimming took off 2 bases at V and 4 bases at J, with 15 bases between the two ends. The CDR3 totals 16 residues. The CDR3 here is CASSLTSAGVGNTIYF. DNA of the CDR3: TGTGCCAGCAGCTTAACGTCTGCGGGGGTAGGAAACACCATATATTTT.

CDR3 sequence: CASSPAGTNNQPQHF. DNA for the CDR3: TGTGCCAGCAGTCCCGCGGGGACTAACAATCAGCCCCAGCATTTT. V and J are TRBV6-5 and TRBJ1-5; weak D call: TRBD1 (5 bases). CDR1 MNHEY and CDR2 SVGAGI come from the germline V gene. Trimming removed 5 bases from V and 3 bases from J, with 14 bases in between. The length of the CDR3 is 15 residues.

This clone was recorded only once. The CDR3 spells CASSLVGLARGGRPDTQYF. Written as DNA, the CDR3 is TGTGCCAGCAGCTTAGTGGGCCTAGCCCGGGGGGGCCGTCCAGATACGCAGTATTTT. This sequence joins TRBV7-2 and TRBJ2-3; 8 bases are a match to TRBD2. The germline V gene has CDR1 SGHTA and CDR2 FQGNSA. Unmatched junction bases numbered 16, after V lost 1 base and J lost 4 bases. CDR3 length: 19 amino acids. Variable domain in full (rest from reference TRBV7-2 and TRBJ2-3): GAGVSQSPSNKVTEKGKDVELRCDPISGHTALYWYRQSLGQGLEFLIYFQGNSAPDKSGLPSDRFSAERTGGSVSTLTIQRTQQEDSAVYLCASSLVGLARGGRPDTQYFGPGTRLTVL.

Written as DNA, the CDR3 is TGTGCCAGCAGCAACCGGGACAGGGTGTCCCCTGAGCAGTTCTTC. Translating it yields CASSNRDRVSPEQFF. The chain couples TRBV5-5 to TRBJ2-1; TRBD1 matches at 9 bases. The CDR3 has 15 amino acids. Per the germline V gene, CDR1 is SGHKS and CDR2 is YYEKEE (reference sequence). V was pared by 4 bases and J by 9 bases, with 11 bases of the junction left unmatched.

CDR3 amino acids: CASRENRDRAPVDYGYTF. CDR3 in DNA: TGTGCCAGCAGAGAAAACCGGGACAGGGCTCCCGTGGACTATGGCTACACCTTC. V usage is TRBV6-1 and J usage is TRBJ1-2; the match to TRBD1 covers 9 bases. Germline CDR1 reads MNHNS; CDR2 reads SASEGT. The CDR3 spans 18 residues. Trimming removed 6 bases from V and 3 bases from J; junction bases left unmatched: 17.